The rows below give T cell receptor beta chains drawn from one sample of a study of T-cell reconstitution after alpha-beta-depleted transplantation in children. TCRdb redid the calling of the PCR reads with MiXCR, one entry per CDR3 protein. The repertoire holds fewer than 450,000 distinct CDR3 sequences, with under 20% as singletons. The sample here was PBMCs, mostly from graft donor cells, taken 360 days after TCRalphabeta/CD19-depleted stem cell transplant. All receptors come from a male patient aged 2-15 years who had a stem cell transplant for acute lymphoblastic leukemia, so the T cells may come from the graft donor. The CDR3 runs from the conserved cysteine through the conserved F or W. A D gene is named only where the DNA matches it firmly. For some rows the clone size is stated as once, few or many, or as a class when expanded; others skip it.

many	TRBJ2-2	TRBV5-1	TRBD1	CASSSGGPGELFF	TGCGCCAGCAGCTCAGGGGGCCCCGGGGAGCTGTTTTTT
.	TRBJ2-3	TRBV9	.	CASSVEAPNTDTQYF	TGTGCCAGCAGCGTAGAAGCCCCGAACACAGATACGCAGTATTTT
many	TRBJ2-1	TRBV3-1	TRBD1	CASSPGTATSNEQFF	TGTGCCAGCAGCCCTGGGACAGCCACCTCCAATGAGCAGTTCTTC
many	TRBJ2-7	TRBV6-5	.	CASSLAGESSYEQYF	TGTGCCAGCAGTCTCGCAGGGGAAAGCTCCTACGAGCAGTACTTC
many	TRBJ2-3	TRBV12-3/TRBV12-4	TRBD1	CASSARDRGTPWTQYF	TGTGCCAGCAGTGCCCGGGACAGGGGAACCCCATGGACGCAGTATTTT
.	TRBJ2-1	TRBV20-1	.	CSAKPGGPYNEQFF	TGCAGTGCTAAGCCCGGCGGGCCCTACAATGAGCAGTTCTTC
.	TRBJ2-6	TRBV28	.	CASSLWGAGANVLTF	TGTGCCAGCAGTTTATGGGGCGCCGGGGCCAACGTCCTGACTTTC
.	TRBJ2-7	TRBV4-1	TRBD1	CASSHLKGQGSSYEQYF	TGCGCCAGCAGCCATCTTAAAGGACAGGGAAGCTCCTACGAGCAGTACTTC
many	TRBJ2-5	TRBV7-7	TRBD2	CASSSLAGGYKGETQYF	TGTGCTAGCAGCTCCCTAGCGGGAGGGTACAAGGGTGAGACCCAGTACTTC
many	TRBJ2-7	TRBV28	.	CASSPLPYEQYF	TGTGCCAGCAGCCCCCTCCCCTACGAGCAGTACTTC
.	TRBJ2-1	TRBV27	.	CASSLRVGYGAVWVDGQFF	TGTGCCAGCAGTTTACGGGTGGGGTACGGGGCGGTTTGGGTAGACGGGCAGTTCTTC
.	TRBJ2-2	TRBV7-3	TRBD2	CASSPRSGRNTGELFF	TGTGCCAGCAGCCCTCGCAGCGGGAGGAACACCGGGGAGCTGTTTTTT
.	TRBJ1-5	TRBV7-9	.	CASSLVGSSGNQPQHF	TGTGCCAGCAGCTTAGTTGGGTCCAGCGGCAATCAGCCCCAGCATTTT
few	TRBJ2-7	TRBV6-2/TRBV6-3	TRBD1	CASSYLTGDEQYF	TGTGCCAGCAGTTACTTGACAGGGGACGAGCAGTACTTC
few	TRBJ1-2	TRBV19	.	CASSMGNGYTF	TGTGCCAGTAGTATGGGCAATGGCTACACCTTC
.	TRBJ2-7	TRBV12-3/TRBV12-4	.	CASSLARRGTGYEQYF	TGTGCCAGCAGTTTAGCGCGAAGAGGAACTGGCTACGAGCAGTACTTC
few	TRBJ2-3	TRBV5-1	.	CASSLGWVLGTDTQYF	TGCGCCAGCAGCTTGGGATGGGTGCTCGGCACAGATACGCAGTATTTT
.	TRBJ1-1	TRBV28	TRBD1	CASSPRRDRGPDTEAFF	TGTGCCAGCAGTCCCCGCCGGGACAGGGGGCCGGACACTGAAGCTTTCTTT
many	TRBJ2-5	TRBV6-2/TRBV6-3	.	CASSYSSERSGTQYF	TGTGCCAGCAGTTACTCGTCGGAGCGGTCAGGGACCCAGTACTTC
.	TRBJ2-7	TRBV9	.	CASSVASTGTYEQYF	TGTGCCAGCAGCGTAGCGAGCACAGGGACCTACGAGCAGTACTTC
many	TRBJ2-1	TRBV15	.	CATSTTPGRYNEQFF	TGTGCCACCAGCACTACCCCGGGACGTTACAATGAGCAGTTCTTC
few	TRBJ1-4	TRBV7-9	.	CASSFLGKLFF	TGTGCCAGCAGCTTTCTTGGAAAACTGTTTTTT
.	TRBJ2-7	TRBV29-1	.	CSVEDPQGPGEQYF	TGCAGCGTTGAAGATCCCCAGGGGCCGGGGGAGCAGTACTTC
.	TRBJ1-2	TRBV29-1	.	CSVDEAFGGGYTF	TGCAGCGTTGATGAGGCTTTTGGTGGTGGCTACACCTTC
.	TRBJ2-3	TRBV4-2	.	CASSQASGTRSDTQYF	TGTGCCAGCAGCCAAGCCTCAGGGACACGCTCAGATACGCAGTATTTT
.	TRBJ2-1	TRBV29-1	.	CSAWEASSYNEQFF	TGCAGCGCCTGGGAGGCTAGCTCCTACAATGAGCAGTTCTTC
many	TRBJ2-6	TRBV5-5	TRBD2	CASSLLASPGANVLTF	TGTGCCAGCAGCCTACTAGCGTCACCTGGGGCCAACGTCCTGACTTTC
.	TRBJ2-3	TRBV7-2	.	CASSLALEGLVSSTDTQYF	TGTGCCAGCAGCTTAGCGCTTGAGGGGCTTGTTTCTAGCACAGATACGCAGTATTTT
few	TRBJ1-4	TRBV13	TRBD1	CASSAFGTGDQGNEKLFF	TGTGCCAGCAGCGCGTTCGGGACAGGGGATCAGGGTAATGAAAAACTGTTTTTT
many	TRBJ2-1	TRBV11-2	.	CASSSRDSPIYNEQFF	TGTGCCAGCAGCTCTAGGGACTCTCCGATTTACAATGAGCAGTTCTTC
.	TRBJ1-6	TRBV6-5	.	CASSYSKGWNSPLHF	TGTGCCAGCAGTTACTCGAAGGGGTGGAATTCACCCCTCCACTTT